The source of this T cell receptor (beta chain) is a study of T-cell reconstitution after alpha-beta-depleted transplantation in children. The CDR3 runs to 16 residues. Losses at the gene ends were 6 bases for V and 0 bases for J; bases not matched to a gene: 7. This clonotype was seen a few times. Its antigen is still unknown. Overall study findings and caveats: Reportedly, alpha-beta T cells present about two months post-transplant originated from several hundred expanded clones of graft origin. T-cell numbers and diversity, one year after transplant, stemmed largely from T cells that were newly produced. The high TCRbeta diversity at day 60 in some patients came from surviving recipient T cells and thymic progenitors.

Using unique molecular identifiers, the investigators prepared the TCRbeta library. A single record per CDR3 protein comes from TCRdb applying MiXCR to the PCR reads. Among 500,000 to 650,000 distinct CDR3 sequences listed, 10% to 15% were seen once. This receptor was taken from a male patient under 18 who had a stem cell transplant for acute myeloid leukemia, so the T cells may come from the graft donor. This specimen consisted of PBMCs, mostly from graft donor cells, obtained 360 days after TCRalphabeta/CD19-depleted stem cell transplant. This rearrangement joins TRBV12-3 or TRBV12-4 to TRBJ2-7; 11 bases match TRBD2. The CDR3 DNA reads TGTGCCAGCAGCCAAAGTAGCGGGAGGGCCTCCTACGAGCAGTACTTC. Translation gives CASSQSSGRASYEQYF.